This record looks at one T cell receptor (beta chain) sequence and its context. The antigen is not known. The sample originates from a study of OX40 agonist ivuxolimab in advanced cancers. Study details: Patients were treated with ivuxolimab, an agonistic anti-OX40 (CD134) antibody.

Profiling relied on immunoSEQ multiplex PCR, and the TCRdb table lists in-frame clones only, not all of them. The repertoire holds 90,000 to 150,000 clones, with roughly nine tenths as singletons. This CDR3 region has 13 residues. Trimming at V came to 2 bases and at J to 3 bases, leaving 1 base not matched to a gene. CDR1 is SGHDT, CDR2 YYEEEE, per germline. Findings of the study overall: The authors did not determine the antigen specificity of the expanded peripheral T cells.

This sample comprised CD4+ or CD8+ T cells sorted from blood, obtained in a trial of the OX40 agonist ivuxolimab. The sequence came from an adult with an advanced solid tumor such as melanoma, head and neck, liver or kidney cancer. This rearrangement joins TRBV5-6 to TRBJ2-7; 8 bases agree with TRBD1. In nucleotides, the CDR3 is TGTGCCAGCAGCTTTACAGGGGGCTACGAGCAGTACTTC. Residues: CASSFTGGYEQYF. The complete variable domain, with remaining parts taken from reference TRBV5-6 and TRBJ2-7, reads DAGVTQSPTHLIKTRGQQVTLRCSPKSGHDTVSWYQQALGQGPQFIFQYYEEEERQRGNFPDRFSGHQFPNYSSELNVNALLLGDSALYLCASSFTGGYEQYFGPGTRLTVT.